This is a list of T cell receptor beta chains from one sample in a study of CD4 T cells in relation to SARS-CoV-2 and coronaviruses. What these receptors recognize is not known. Using immunoSEQ multiplex PCR, the repertoire was profiled, and TCRdb retains in-frame clones only, with some absent. The top ten hold roughly 15% of the sample, which has 25,000 to 35,000 clones, 60% to 85% seen once. Sequenced material: CD4+ T cells from PBMCs, cultured in vitro. The receptors shown here come from a human donor in good health. Each CDR3 is given with its conserved first and last residue. A D gene is named only where the DNA matches it firmly. Rows may omit the clone size; those that give it use once, few, many or a size class.

j_call: TRBJ1-2; d_call: NA; v_call: TRBV2; clone_size: NA; cdr3_nt: TGTGCCAGCAGTGAAGTTGGGGGGAGCCATGGCTACACCTTC; cdr3_aa: CASSEVGGSHGYTF
j_call: TRBJ2-7; d_call: NA; v_call: TRBV6-5; clone_size: NA; cdr3_nt: TGTGCCAGCAGTTACTCGTCCAGCGGAGCCTACGAGCAGTACTTC; cdr3_aa: CASSYSSSGAYEQYF
j_call: TRBJ1-4; d_call: TRBD1; v_call: TRBV7-9; clone_size: NA; cdr3_nt: TGTGCCAGCAGCTTAGCCCCCGGGACAGGGGAGGAAAAACTGTTTTTT; cdr3_aa: CASSLAPGTGEEKLFF
j_call: TRBJ2-7; d_call: NA; v_call: TRBV7-6; clone_size: NA; cdr3_nt: TGTGCCAGCAGCTTAGGAAGGGCCGGGGTTGGCGAGCAGTACTTC; cdr3_aa: CASSLGRAGVGEQYF
j_call: TRBJ1-4; d_call: TRBD1; v_call: TRBV19; clone_size: NA; cdr3_nt: TGTGCCAGTAGTTTTTTCAACAGGGGATCTAATGAAAAACTGTTTTTT; cdr3_aa: CASSFFNRGSNEKLFF
j_call: TRBJ2-1; d_call: NA; v_call: TRBV23-1; clone_size: NA; cdr3_nt: TGCGCCAGCAGTCAACCGAACCACCCGGGGAACTCCTACAATGAGCAGTTCTTC; cdr3_aa: CASSQPNHPGNSYNEQFF
j_call: TRBJ1-4; d_call: TRBD1; v_call: TRBV18; clone_size: once; cdr3_nt: TGTGCCAGCTCACCGGCGGGACAGTCCTATGAAAAACTGTTTTTT; cdr3_aa: CASSPAGQSYEKLFF
j_call: TRBJ1-1; d_call: NA; v_call: TRBV29-1; clone_size: few; cdr3_nt: TGCAGCGTTCTTGAAGTTATGAACACTGAAGCTTTCTTT; cdr3_aa: CSVLEVMNTEAFF
j_call: TRBJ1-3; d_call: NA; v_call: TRBV12-3/TRBV12-4; clone_size: NA; cdr3_nt: TGTGCCAGCACCGACAGCTGGAGAAACACCATATATTTT; cdr3_aa: CASTDSWRNTIYF
j_call: TRBJ2-1; d_call: TRBD2; v_call: TRBV4-1; clone_size: NA; cdr3_nt: TGCGCCAGCAGCCCCGACTCGGGGCGGGGGGGCCTTAGTGAGCAGTTCTTC; cdr3_aa: CASSPDSGRGGLSEQFF
j_call: TRBJ1-6; d_call: NA; v_call: TRBV27; clone_size: few; cdr3_nt: TGTGCCAGCAGTTTGGCAGGTCTGAGCTCCTATAATTCACCCCTCCACTTT; cdr3_aa: CASSLAGLSSYNSPLHF
j_call: TRBJ2-6; d_call: NA; v_call: TRBV4-1; clone_size: NA; cdr3_nt: TGCGCCAGCAGCCAAGTTTCCGGCCTGGAAGTTGGGGCCAACGTCCTGACTTTC; cdr3_aa: CASSQVSGLEVGANVLTF
j_call: TRBJ2-2; d_call: TRBD2; v_call: TRBV18; clone_size: NA; cdr3_nt: TGTGCCAGCTCAGGGGGACTAACGGCCGGGGAGCTGTTTTTT; cdr3_aa: CASSGGLTAGELFF
j_call: TRBJ2-5; d_call: TRBD2; v_call: TRBV20-1; clone_size: NA; cdr3_nt: TGCAGTGCTAGTAGCGGGAGTTGGGAGACCCAGTACTTC; cdr3_aa: CSASSGSWETQYF
j_call: TRBJ2-1; d_call: TRBD2; v_call: TRBV19; clone_size: NA; cdr3_nt: TGTGCCAGTAGTATCCAAGCGGGAGGCCGATATGAGCAGTTCTTC; cdr3_aa: CASSIQAGGRYEQFF
j_call: TRBJ2-7; d_call: NA; v_call: TRBV27; clone_size: NA; cdr3_nt: TGTGCCAGTAGACCGCGCCTAGCCGACTACGAGCAGTACTTC; cdr3_aa: CASRPRLADYEQYF
j_call: TRBJ2-5; d_call: NA; v_call: TRBV11-2; clone_size: NA; cdr3_nt: TGTGCCAGCAGCTTAGGGAACCAAGAGACCCAGTACTTC; cdr3_aa: CASSLGNQETQYF
j_call: TRBJ1-5; d_call: TRBD1; v_call: TRBV19; clone_size: NA; cdr3_nt: TGTGCCAGTAGTGGGGGACAGGGAGTCAGCAATCAGCCCCAGCATTTT; cdr3_aa: CASSGGQGVSNQPQHF
j_call: TRBJ2-7; d_call: TRBD1; v_call: TRBV2; clone_size: NA; cdr3_nt: TGTGCCAGCAGCACGGGACAGGGGGCCGAGCAGTACTTC; cdr3_aa: CASSTGQGAEQYF
j_call: TRBJ2-7; d_call: NA; v_call: TRBV30; clone_size: NA; cdr3_nt: TGTGCCTGTGGACGTAATACCTACGAGCAGTACTTC; cdr3_aa: CACGRNTYEQYF
j_call: TRBJ1-3; d_call: NA; v_call: TRBV5-8; clone_size: NA; cdr3_nt: TGTGCCAGCAGCATCACTGGAAACACCATATATTTT; cdr3_aa: CASSITGNTIYF
j_call: TRBJ1-2; d_call: NA; v_call: TRBV3-1/TRBV3-2; clone_size: NA; cdr3_nt: TGTGCCAGCTCTGTTGTCGGGGGGGGCTACACCTTC; cdr3_aa: CASSVVGGGYTF
j_call: TRBJ2-7; d_call: NA; v_call: TRBV4-2; clone_size: NA; cdr3_nt: TGTGCCAGCAGCCAAGAGGAGGGACGGGAGCAGTACTTC; cdr3_aa: CASSQEEGREQYF
j_call: TRBJ1-1; d_call: NA; v_call: TRBV7-2; clone_size: NA; cdr3_nt: TGTGCCAGCAGCTTAGGTCCGACAGGGAACACTGAAGCTTTCTTT; cdr3_aa: CASSLGPTGNTEAFF
j_call: TRBJ1-2; d_call: TRBD1; v_call: TRBV10-1; clone_size: NA; cdr3_nt: TGCGCCAGCAGTGAGTCCCGACAGGGCGTCTATGGCTACACCTTC; cdr3_aa: CASSESRQGVYGYTF
j_call: TRBJ2-3; d_call: TRBD2; v_call: TRBV6-5; clone_size: NA; cdr3_nt: TGTGCCAGCCGAAGCGGGGTAGATACGCAGTATTTT; cdr3_aa: CASRSGVDTQYF
j_call: TRBJ2-3; d_call: TRBD1; v_call: TRBV7-3; clone_size: NA; cdr3_nt: TGTGCCAGCAGCCCGACAGGGACAGATACGCAGTATTTT; cdr3_aa: CASSPTGTDTQYF
j_call: TRBJ2-5; d_call: TRBD1; v_call: TRBV9; clone_size: NA; cdr3_nt: TGTGCCAGCAGCCCGCAACCGGGACAGGGGGGGGAGACCCAGTACTTC; cdr3_aa: CASSPQPGQGGETQYF
j_call: TRBJ1-4; d_call: NA; v_call: TRBV6-5; clone_size: few; cdr3_nt: TGTGCCAGCAGTTACTCGAAAACAGGGAATTGGAAACTGTTTTTT; cdr3_aa: CASSYSKTGNWKLFF
j_call: TRBJ1-4; d_call: NA; v_call: TRBV6-2/TRBV6-3; clone_size: NA; cdr3_nt: TGTGCCAGCAGTCCGGGGACTATCATTGAAAAACTGTTTTTT; cdr3_aa: CASSPGTIIEKLFF
j_call: TRBJ2-5; d_call: NA; v_call: TRBV2; clone_size: once; cdr3_nt: TGTGCCAGCAGTGATATAGCCGCGCGGGGAGAGACCCAGTACTTC; cdr3_aa: CASSDIAARGETQYF
j_call: TRBJ2-3; d_call: NA; v_call: TRBV6-5; clone_size: NA; cdr3_nt: TGTGCCAGCAGTTACGCCTCCCGCACAGATACGCAGTATTTT; cdr3_aa: CASSYASRTDTQYF
j_call: TRBJ1-4; d_call: NA; v_call: TRBV5-1; clone_size: NA; cdr3_nt: TGCGCCAGCAGCACCGACAGGACGGGCGAAAAACTGTTTTTT; cdr3_aa: CASSTDRTGEKLFF
j_call: TRBJ1-5; d_call: NA; v_call: TRBV7-8; clone_size: NA; cdr3_nt: TGTGCCAGCAGTCCATTGGGTACGCGGCCCCAGCATTTT; cdr3_aa: CASSPLGTRPQHF
j_call: TRBJ2-2; d_call: TRBD2; v_call: TRBV6-5; clone_size: NA; cdr3_nt: TGTGCCATAACTAGCGCTTTCACCGGGGAGCTGTTTTTT; cdr3_aa: CAITSAFTGELFF
j_call: TRBJ1-2; d_call: TRBD1; v_call: TRBV7-2; clone_size: NA; cdr3_nt: TGTGCCAGCAGCTATCGGACAGGGAGCGGGTCCAACTATGGCTACACCTTC; cdr3_aa: CASSYRTGSGSNYGYTF
j_call: TRBJ2-3; d_call: TRBD2; v_call: TRBV7-2; clone_size: NA; cdr3_nt: TGTGCCAGCAGCGGGGGGGGTCCCGGCACAGATACGCAGTATTTT; cdr3_aa: CASSGGGPGTDTQYF
j_call: TRBJ1-5; d_call: NA; v_call: TRBV7-8; clone_size: NA; cdr3_nt: TGTGCCAGCAGCTTGGGGGGTTTGAGCAATCAGCCCCAGCATTTT; cdr3_aa: CASSLGGLSNQPQHF
j_call: TRBJ2-4; d_call: NA; v_call: TRBV7-2; clone_size: NA; cdr3_nt: TGTGCCAGCAGCCCCGGACAGCTGAAAGGAAACATTCAGTACTTC; cdr3_aa: CASSPGQLKGNIQYF
j_call: TRBJ1-5; d_call: NA; v_call: TRBV2; clone_size: NA; cdr3_nt: TGTGCCACCCAGGCGCCCAATCAGCCCCAGCATTTT; cdr3_aa: CATQAPNQPQHF
j_call: TRBJ2-7; d_call: NA; v_call: TRBV7-9; clone_size: NA; cdr3_nt: TGTGCCAGCAGCTTAGCGGGATTTCCCGCCGGCGAGCAGTACTTC; cdr3_aa: CASSLAGFPAGEQYF
j_call: TRBJ1-2; d_call: NA; v_call: TRBV3-1/TRBV3-2; clone_size: few; cdr3_nt: TGTGCCAGCAGCGATCCGCCCTATGGCTACACCTTC; cdr3_aa: CASSDPPYGYTF
j_call: TRBJ2-1; d_call: NA; v_call: TRBV5-4; clone_size: NA; cdr3_nt: TGTGCCAGCAGCTTGAGGACCGGGAGATTTCAGCATGAGCAGTTCTTC; cdr3_aa: CASSLRTGRFQHEQFF
j_call: TRBJ2-7; d_call: NA; v_call: TRBV5-1; clone_size: NA; cdr3_nt: TGCGCCAGCAGGAACACCGAACTTGGCGAGCAGTACTTC; cdr3_aa: CASRNTELGEQYF
j_call: TRBJ2-7; d_call: TRBD1; v_call: TRBV4-3; clone_size: few; cdr3_nt: TGCGCCAGCAGCCGGGACAGGGTCTACGAGCAGTACTTC; cdr3_aa: CASSRDRVYEQYF
j_call: TRBJ2-7; d_call: NA; v_call: TRBV28; clone_size: few; cdr3_nt: TGTGCCAGCACCCTAGTCCGGGGAATGCGGTACGAGCAGTACTTC; cdr3_aa: CASTLVRGMRYEQYF
j_call: TRBJ1-1; d_call: TRBD1; v_call: TRBV18; clone_size: NA; cdr3_nt: TGTGCCAGCTCACTACTAAGAAGCAGGGGGGACACTGAAGCTTTCTTT; cdr3_aa: CASSLLRSRGDTEAFF
j_call: TRBJ1-1; d_call: NA; v_call: TRBV5-1; clone_size: NA; cdr3_nt: TGCGCCAGCAGCCCTACCACGGGAGGGAACACTGAAGCTTTCTTT; cdr3_aa: CASSPTTGGNTEAFF
j_call: TRBJ2-3; d_call: TRBD1; v_call: TRBV19; clone_size: NA; cdr3_nt: TGTGCCAGTAGTGACAGGGGAAGCACAGATACGCAGTATTTT; cdr3_aa: CASSDRGSTDTQYF
j_call: TRBJ1-2; d_call: TRBD1; v_call: TRBV6-5; clone_size: NA; cdr3_nt: TGTGCCAGCAGCGCAGGGGGAGGGGCTGGTGGCTACACCTTC; cdr3_aa: CASSAGGGAGGYTF
j_call: TRBJ2-1; d_call: TRBD1; v_call: TRBV3-1/TRBV3-2; clone_size: NA; cdr3_nt: TGTGCCAGCAGCCCCGGGACAGGGGAATCCTACAATGAGCAGTTCTTC; cdr3_aa: CASSPGTGESYNEQFF
j_call: TRBJ2-1; d_call: NA; v_call: TRBV6-2/TRBV6-3; clone_size: NA; cdr3_nt: TGTGCCAGCAGTCTTGAATTCTACAATGAGCAGTTCTTC; cdr3_aa: CASSLEFYNEQFF
j_call: TRBJ2-1; d_call: TRBD1; v_call: TRBV6-4; clone_size: once; cdr3_nt: TGTGCCAGCAGTGACCAGGACAGGGATGAGCAGTTCTTC; cdr3_aa: CASSDQDRDEQFF